Below, one TCR beta chain is given with its context. Its specificity is unknown. RNA totalling roughly 0.45 to 1 ug underwent reverse transcription with random hexamers. TCRdb passed the immunoSEQ multiplex PCR reads through MiXCR, listing each CDR3 protein once. The table shows roughly 200,000 distinct CDR3 sequences, with over 90% occurring only once. Sequencing of TCR beta covered CD8+ and CD4+ T cells obtained from blood. Relapsing-remitting disease, either stable or active, was present in the multiple sclerosis controls, who were treatment-naive patients. The data were taken from a study of CD8 T cells in Susac syndrome. Overall study findings and caveats: By the study's own acknowledgment, its TCR sequencing and HLA analysis included relatively few individuals.

This CDR3 is built from 14 residues. Germline CDR1 is KGHSH and CDR2 is LQKENI. V gave up 7 bases and J gave up 2 bases, with 11 bases separating them. V and J are TRBV18 and TRBJ2-2; D gene uncertain. This TCR was recovered from a human donor with multiple sclerosis. Specimen: CD4+ T cells from PBMCs. CDR3 sequence: CASFAGQNTGELFF. The CDR3 DNA reads as TGTGCCAGCTTTGCCGGCCAAAACACCGGGGAGCTGTTTTTT.